This T cell receptor beta chain was sequenced during a study of blood T cell repertoires in COVID-19. Whole-study context: PBMCs, B-cell-depleted T cells, or T cells provided the cDNA or gDNA that made up the material.

CDR1 is MGHRA, CDR2 YSYEKL, per germline. With 0 bases clipped from V and 6 bases from J, the junction kept 6 bases outside the gene matches. The CDR3 runs 18 residues. Cohorts were assigned according to the clinical history that participants reported. Produced via immunoSEQ multiplex PCR; TCRdb's table is partial and in-frame only. The sample yields about 270,000 clones, about 88% seen once. The chain has TRBV4-1 and TRBJ2-1; TRBD2 aligns across 15 bases. The sequencing input was PBMCs or T cells enriched from blood (not recorded which). The clonotype originates from a woman between 50 and 59 years old who had recovered from COVID-19. This chain's CDR3 is CASSQDPRGLAGGNEQFF. The CDR3 nucleotides read TGCGCCAGCAGCCAAGATCCCAGGGGACTAGCGGGAGGCAATGAGCAGTTCTTC.